There are a few counts of the clone carrying this T cell receptor beta chain. Its target is not known. V gave up 4 bases and J gave up 1 base, with 14 bases separating them. There are 14 residues in the CDR3. In germline, CDR1 is DFQATT, CDR2 SNEGSKA (reference sequence). Molecular barcoded adaptors covering alpha/delta and beta/gamma chains were used on about 390 ng RNA. TCRdb recomputed calls from the reads with MiXCR, one row per CDR3 protein. The data hold approximately 43,000 distinct CDR3 sequences, with roughly 12% observed a single time. The sample is drawn from a study of read filtering for tumor transcriptome and immune sequencing. About the research overall: Mean patient age was roughly 66 years, range about 47 to 90; over 16 male, some 14 female. After DNase treatment, RNA was made into whole-transcriptome libraries. Fewer than ten patients were R-ISS I, 16 were R-ISS II, roughly 7 were R-ISS III. Study-level results: The sorted CD138-negative fraction was a mixed bone marrow immune population, not purified T cells.

Sequenced input: a population of CD138-negative cells sorted from bone marrow. The chain combines TRBV20-1 with TRBJ2-7; D is possibly TRBD2 (6 bases). This receptor was taken from a donor at least 40 years old with multiple myeloma. The CDR3, as DNA: TGCAGTGCTACCGGCGGGGTCTCGTCCTACGAGCAGTACTTC. Translating gives CSATGGVSSYEQYF.